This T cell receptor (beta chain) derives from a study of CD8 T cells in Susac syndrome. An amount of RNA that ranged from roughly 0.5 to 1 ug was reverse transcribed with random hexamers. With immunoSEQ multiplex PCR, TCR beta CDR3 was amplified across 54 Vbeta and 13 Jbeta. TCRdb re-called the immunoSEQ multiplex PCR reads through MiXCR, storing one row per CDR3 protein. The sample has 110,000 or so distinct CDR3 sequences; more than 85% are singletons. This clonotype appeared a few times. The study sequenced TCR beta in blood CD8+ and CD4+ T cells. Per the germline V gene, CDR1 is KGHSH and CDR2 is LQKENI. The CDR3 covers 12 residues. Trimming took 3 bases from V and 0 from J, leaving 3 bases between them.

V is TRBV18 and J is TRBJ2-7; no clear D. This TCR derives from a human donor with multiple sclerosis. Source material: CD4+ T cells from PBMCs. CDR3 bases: TGTGCCAGCTCACCCTACTCCTACGAGCAGTACTTC. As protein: CASSPYSYEQYF. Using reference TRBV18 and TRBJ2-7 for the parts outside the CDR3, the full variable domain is NAGVMQNPRHLVRRRGQEARLRCSPMKGHSHVYWYRQLPEEGLKFMVYLQKENIIDESGMPKERFSAEFPKEGPSILRIQQVVRGDSAAYFCASSPYSYEQYFGPGTRLTVT.